This T cell receptor beta chain derives from a study of T cells in Graves' hyperthyroidism and ophthalmopathy. Whole-study findings and limits: Ophthalmopathy was model-predicted a median about 6 months pre-onset.

RNA transcripts provided the source from which TCR beta CDR3 regions were amplified. First-round RT-PCR with HTBI primers amplified the TCR CDR3 region. TCRdb redid the calling of the multiplex PCR reads with MiXCR, one entry per CDR3 protein. The sample yields about 760,000 distinct CDR3 sequences, around a third seen once. Concerning this clonotype: The antigen is undetermined.

Germline V gene lookup returns CDR1 LGHNA and CDR2 YNFKEQ. Trimming took 3 bases from V and 5 from J; bases not matched to a gene: 9. The CDR3 has 16 amino acids. Reasons for excluding patients were uncontrolled infection, other autoimmune disease, pregnancy or lactation. The gene calls are TRBV4-2 and TRBJ1-2; 10 nucleotides line up with TRBD1. Sequences were obtained from blood. This clonotype was obtained from a woman aged 40 to 55 with Graves' hyperthyroidism. In nucleotides, the CDR3 is TGTGCCAGCAGCCAGCGGGACAGGGGCCTTGGGTATGGCTACACCTTC. Its protein is CASSQRDRGLGYGYTF.